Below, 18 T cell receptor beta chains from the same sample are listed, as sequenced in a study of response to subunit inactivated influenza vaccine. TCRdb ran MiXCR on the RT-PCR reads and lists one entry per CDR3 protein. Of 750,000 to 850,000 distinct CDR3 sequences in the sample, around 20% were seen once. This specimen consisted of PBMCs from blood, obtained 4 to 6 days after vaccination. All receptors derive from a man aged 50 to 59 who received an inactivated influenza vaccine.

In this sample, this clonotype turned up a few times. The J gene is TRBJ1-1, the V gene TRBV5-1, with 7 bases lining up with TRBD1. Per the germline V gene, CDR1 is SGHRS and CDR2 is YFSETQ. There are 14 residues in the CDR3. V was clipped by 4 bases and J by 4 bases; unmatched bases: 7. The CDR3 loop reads CASSTRQGGTEAFF. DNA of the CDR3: TGCGCCAGCAGCACCAGACAGGGAGGCACTGAAGCTTTCTTT.

The CDR3, as DNA: TGTGCCACCAGCCAGGGGAGGGCTTACGAGCAGTACTTC. Protein sequence: CATSQGRAYEQYF. The chain has TRBV15 and TRBJ2-7; TRBD2 is a possible D gene (7 bases). The V end was cut by 5 bases, the J end by 4 bases, with 12 bases between. Germline assignment: CDR1 LNHNV and CDR2 YYDKDF (reference sequence). The CDR3 contains 13 residues.

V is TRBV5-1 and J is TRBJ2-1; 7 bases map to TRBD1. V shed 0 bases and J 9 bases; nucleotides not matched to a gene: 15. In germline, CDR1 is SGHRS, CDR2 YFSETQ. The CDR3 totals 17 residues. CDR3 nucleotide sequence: TGCGCCAGCAGCTTGGCCGCAGGGGCGTCCCACAGGGGTGAGCAGTTCTTC. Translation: CASSLAAGASHRGEQFF.

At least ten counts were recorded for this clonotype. The CDR3 bases are TGTGCCAGCAGCTTAGGGCTCGTCGAGCAGTACTTC. This encodes CASSLGLVEQYF. The chain recombines TRBV7-9 with TRBJ2-7; no clear D gene. V shed 1 base and J shed 6 bases, with 7 bases lying between them. The CDR3 has 12 amino acids. CDR1 SEHNR and CDR2 FQNEAQ come from the germline V gene (reference sequence).

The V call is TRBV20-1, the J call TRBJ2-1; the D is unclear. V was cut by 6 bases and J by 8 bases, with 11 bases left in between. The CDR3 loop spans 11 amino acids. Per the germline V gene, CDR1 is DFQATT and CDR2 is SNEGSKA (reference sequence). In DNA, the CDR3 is TGCAGTGCGGCCCGGGCAGATGAGCAGTTCTTC. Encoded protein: CSAARADEQFF.

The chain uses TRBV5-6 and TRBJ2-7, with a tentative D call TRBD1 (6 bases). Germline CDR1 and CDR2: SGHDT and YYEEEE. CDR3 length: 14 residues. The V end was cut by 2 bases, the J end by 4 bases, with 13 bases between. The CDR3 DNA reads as TGTGCCAGCAGCTTTGTTACCAGGGGTTACGAGCAGTACTTC. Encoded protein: CASSFVTRGYEQYF.

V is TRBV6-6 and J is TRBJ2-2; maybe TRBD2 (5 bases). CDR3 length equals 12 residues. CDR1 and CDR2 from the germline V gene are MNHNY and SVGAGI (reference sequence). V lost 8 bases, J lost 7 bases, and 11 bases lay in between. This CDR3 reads CASATEGGELFF. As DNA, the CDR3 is TGTGCCAGCGCAACAGAGGGCGGGGAGCTGTTTTTT.

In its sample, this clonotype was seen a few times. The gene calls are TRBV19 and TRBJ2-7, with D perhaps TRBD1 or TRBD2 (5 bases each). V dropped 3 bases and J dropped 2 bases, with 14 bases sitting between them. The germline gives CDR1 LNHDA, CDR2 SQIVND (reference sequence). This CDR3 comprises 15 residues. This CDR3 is CASSIGAGTTYEQYF. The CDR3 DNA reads TGTGCCAGTAGTATTGGGGCAGGGACGACCTACGAGCAGTACTTC.

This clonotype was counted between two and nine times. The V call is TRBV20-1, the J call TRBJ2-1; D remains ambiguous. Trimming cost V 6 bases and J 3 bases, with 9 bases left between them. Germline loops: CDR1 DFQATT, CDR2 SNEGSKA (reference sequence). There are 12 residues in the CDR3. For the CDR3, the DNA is TGCAGTGCCGCCCCCCTCTACAATGAGCAGTTCTTC. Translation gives CSAAPLYNEQFF.

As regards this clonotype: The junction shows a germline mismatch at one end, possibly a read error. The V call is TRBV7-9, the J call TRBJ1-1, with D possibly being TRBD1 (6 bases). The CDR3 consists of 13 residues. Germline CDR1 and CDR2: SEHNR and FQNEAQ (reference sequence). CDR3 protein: CASSFTGKTEVFF. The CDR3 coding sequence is TGTGCCAGCAGCTTCACAGGGAAGACTGAAGTTTTCTTT.

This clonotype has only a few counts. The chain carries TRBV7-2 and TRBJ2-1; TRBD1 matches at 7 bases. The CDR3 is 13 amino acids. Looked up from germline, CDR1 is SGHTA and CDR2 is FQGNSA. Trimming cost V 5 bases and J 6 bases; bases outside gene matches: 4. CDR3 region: CASSPQGPNEQFF. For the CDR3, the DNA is TGTGCCAGCAGCCCACAGGGGCCCAATGAGCAGTTCTTC.

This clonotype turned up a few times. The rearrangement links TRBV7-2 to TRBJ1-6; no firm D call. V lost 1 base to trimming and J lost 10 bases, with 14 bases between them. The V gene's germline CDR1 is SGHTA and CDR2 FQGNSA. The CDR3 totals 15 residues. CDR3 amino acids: CASSLEGGSISPLHF. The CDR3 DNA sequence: TGTGCCAGCAGCTTAGAAGGTGGTTCAATCTCACCCCTCCACTTT. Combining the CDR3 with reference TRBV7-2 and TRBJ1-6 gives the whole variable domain GAGVSQSPSNKVTEKGKDVELRCDPISGHTALYWYRQSLGQGLEFLIYFQGNSAPDKSGLPSDRFSAERTGGSVSTLTIQRTQQEDSAVYLCASSLEGGSISPLHFGNGTRLTVT.

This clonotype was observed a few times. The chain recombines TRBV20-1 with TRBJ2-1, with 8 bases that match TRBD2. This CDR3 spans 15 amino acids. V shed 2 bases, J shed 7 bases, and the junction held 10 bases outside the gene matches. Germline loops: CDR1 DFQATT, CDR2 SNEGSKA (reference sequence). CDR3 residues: CSARRVAGGGNEQFF. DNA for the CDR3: TGCAGTGCTAGACGGGTGGCGGGGGGTGGGAATGAGCAGTTCTTC.

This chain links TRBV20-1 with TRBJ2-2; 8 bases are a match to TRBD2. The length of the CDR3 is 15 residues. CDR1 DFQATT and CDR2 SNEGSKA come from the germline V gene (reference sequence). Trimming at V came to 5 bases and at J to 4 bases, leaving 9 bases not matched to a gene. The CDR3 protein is CSARTASGGTGELFF. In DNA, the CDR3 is TGCAGTGCTCGGACAGCCAGCGGGGGCACCGGGGAGCTGTTTTTT.

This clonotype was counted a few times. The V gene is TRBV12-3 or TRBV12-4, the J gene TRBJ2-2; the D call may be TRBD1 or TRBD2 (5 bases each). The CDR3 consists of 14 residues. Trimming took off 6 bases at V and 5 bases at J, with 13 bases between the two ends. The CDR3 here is CASRTGRTTGELFF. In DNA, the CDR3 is TGTGCCAGCAGAACGGGACGTACTACCGGGGAGCTGTTTTTT.

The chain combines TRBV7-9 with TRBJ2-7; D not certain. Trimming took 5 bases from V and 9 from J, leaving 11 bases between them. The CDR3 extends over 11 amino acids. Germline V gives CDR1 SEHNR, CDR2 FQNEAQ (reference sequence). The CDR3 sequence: CASSPYSTQYF. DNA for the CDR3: TGTGCCAGCAGCCCCTACTCGACGCAGTACTTC.

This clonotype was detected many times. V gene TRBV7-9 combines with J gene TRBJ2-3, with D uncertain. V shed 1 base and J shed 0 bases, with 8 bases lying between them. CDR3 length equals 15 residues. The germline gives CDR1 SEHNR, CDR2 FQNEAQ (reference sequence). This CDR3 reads CASSLEGLSTDTQYF. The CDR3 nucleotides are TGTGCCAGCAGCTTAGAAGGGCTGAGCACAGATACGCAGTATTTT.

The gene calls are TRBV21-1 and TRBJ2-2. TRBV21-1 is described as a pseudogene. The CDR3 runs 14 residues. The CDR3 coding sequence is TGTGCCAGCAGCACGTGGACCGGTTCGTGGGAGCTGTTTTTT. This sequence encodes CASSTWTGSWELFF.